This T cell receptor (beta chain) derives from a study of cytomegalovirus exposure and HLA in healthy donors. Study observations and caveats: A previous analysis found most TCR beta V segments productive roughly 90% or roughly 30% of the time. Among immune exposure information, only CMV serostatus was available.

As concerns this clone: Antigen: not known.

The donors comprised healthy bone marrow donors. Trimming cost V 6 bases and J 3 bases, with 12 bases left between them. The CDR3 covers 14 residues. CDR1 is SGHRS and CDR2 is YFSETQ in the germline V gene. The PCR made use of 60 Vbeta and 13 Jbeta primers. Here immunoSEQ multiplex PCR was the method, and the copy in TCRdb shows in-frame clones only, minus some. The data show 98,000 or so clones, around three quarters seen once. This clonotype was obtained from a human donor in good health. The J gene is TRBJ2-2, the V gene TRBV5-1; D is perhaps TRBD1 (5 bases). The sequencing input was PBMCs. The CDR3 bases are TGCGCCAGCACCTCAGGCAGGGACACCGGGGAGCTGTTTTTT. Its protein product is CASTSGRDTGELFF.